This entry describes one TCR beta chain. Its antigen is not identified. Sampling of each donor yielded at least one pre-ART PBMC sample and at least two post-ART PBMC samples. Samples held about 0.9-11 million cryopreserved PBMC, and DNA extraction followed. The data were obtained in a study of long-term antiretroviral therapy in people with HIV. This CDR3 has 15 residues. The V end was cut by 6 bases, the J end by 0 bases, with 14 bases between. The germline V gene encodes CDR1 SGHRS and CDR2 YFSETQ. Study findings and constraints: Comparison with controls showed narrower CDR3 length ranges in HIV repertoires. Absence of data on ART adherence, viral resistance or therapy changes was noted.

Assay version v3.0 of immunoSEQ was used, and it was run at survey level. Generated by immunoSEQ multiplex PCR, the TCRdb table keeps only in-frame clones and is missing some. Counted here are 28,000 or so clones, roughly 88% occurring once; the ten biggest clones make up 3.5% to 5%. Sequencing was performed on unsorted PBMCs, taken 0.5 years after starting antiretroviral therapy. The chain is built from TRBV5-1 and TRBJ2-3, with TRBD2 as a possible D gene (5 bases). This TCR derives from a woman younger than 35 with HIV. The CDR3 nucleotides read TGCGCCAGCATCCTCGGGGAGAGTAGCACAGATACGCAGTATTTT. It specifies CASILGESSTDTQYF.